The TCR beta chain under discussion was sequenced for a study of cytomegalovirus exposure and HLA in healthy donors. The V and J ends lost 0 bases and 6 bases respectively, with 12 bases between them. Germline V gene lookup returns CDR1 SGHVS and CDR2 FQNEAQ. The CDR3 is 15 residues long. The PCR was carried out with 60 Vbeta primers and 13 Jbeta primers. The data were produced by immunoSEQ multiplex PCR, yet TCRdb's version contains in-frame clones alone and is incomplete. This sample has roughly 40,000 clones, with approximately 81% found just once. This TCR derives from a man in his fifties or sixties in good health and CMV-seronegative. The chain carries TRBV7-8 and TRBJ1-5, with a weak D call TRBD1 (6 bases). The specimen was PBMCs. CDR3 loop: CASSLAGGAGQPQHF. CDR3 nucleotides: TGTGCCAGCAGCTTAGCGGGGGGGGCTGGTCAGCCCCAGCATTTT.